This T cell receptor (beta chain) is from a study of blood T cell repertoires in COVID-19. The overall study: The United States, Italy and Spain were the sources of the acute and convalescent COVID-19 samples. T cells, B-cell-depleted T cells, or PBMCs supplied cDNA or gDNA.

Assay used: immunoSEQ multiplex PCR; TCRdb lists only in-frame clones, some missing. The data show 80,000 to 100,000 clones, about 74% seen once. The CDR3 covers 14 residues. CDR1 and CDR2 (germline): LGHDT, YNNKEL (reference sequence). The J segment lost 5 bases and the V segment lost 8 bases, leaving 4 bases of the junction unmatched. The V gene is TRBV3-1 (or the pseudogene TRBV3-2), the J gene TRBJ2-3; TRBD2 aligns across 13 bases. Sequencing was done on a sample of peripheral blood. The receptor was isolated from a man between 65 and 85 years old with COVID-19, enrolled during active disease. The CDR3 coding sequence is TGTGCCAGCCGGACTAGCGGGAGTAGAGATACGCAGTATTTT. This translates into CASRTSGSRDTQYF.